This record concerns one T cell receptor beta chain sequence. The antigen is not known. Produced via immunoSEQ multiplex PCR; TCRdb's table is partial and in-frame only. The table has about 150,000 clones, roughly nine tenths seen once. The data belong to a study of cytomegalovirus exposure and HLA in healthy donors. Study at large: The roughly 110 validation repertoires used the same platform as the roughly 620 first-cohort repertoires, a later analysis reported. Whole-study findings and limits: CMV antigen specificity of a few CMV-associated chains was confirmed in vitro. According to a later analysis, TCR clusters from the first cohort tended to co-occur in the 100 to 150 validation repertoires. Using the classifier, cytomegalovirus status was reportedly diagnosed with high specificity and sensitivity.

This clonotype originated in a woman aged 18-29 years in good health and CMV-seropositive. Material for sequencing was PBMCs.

The CDR3 protein is CASSLLAGAVGEQFF. The CDR3 nucleotides are TGCGCCAGCAGCTTACTAGCGGGAGCGGTAGGAGAGCAGTTCTTC. The chain uses TRBV5-1 and TRBJ2-1, with TRBD2 matching 11 bases. The CDR3 is 15 residues long. Looked up from germline, CDR1 is SGHRS and CDR2 is YFSETQ. V was pared by 2 bases and J by 10 bases, with 8 bases of the junction left unmatched.